Listed below are T cell receptor beta chains from one sample, sequenced in a study of radiotherapy plus CTLA-4 blockade in lung cancer. Here immunoSEQ multiplex PCR was the method, and the copy in TCRdb shows in-frame clones only, minus some. Of about 40,000 clones in the sample, 60% to 80% were seen once. The material sequenced was peripheral blood, taken from a patient treated with radiotherapy plus ipilimumab. The receptor set was obtained from a human donor with non-small cell lung cancer who had stable disease on radiotherapy plus ipilimumab. Each CDR3 is given with its conserved first and last residue. The order of the fields is J gene, D gene, clone size, V gene, CDR3 protein, CDR3 DNA. D genes are given only for firm matches. Size is omitted from some rows. Given values are once, few, many or a class for expanded clones.

>TRBJ2-2|TRBD2|-|TRBV12-5
CASGFRTSGANTGELFF
TGTGCTAGTGGTTTCAGGACTAGCGGTGCGAACACCGGGGAGCTGTTTTTT
>TRBJ2-5|TRBD1|once|TRBV7-8
CASSPGQGYQETQYF
TGTGCCAGCAGCCCGGGACAGGGGTATCAAGAGACCCAGTACTTC
>TRBJ1-2|-|-|TRBV5-6
CASSYWGDYGYTF
TGTGCCAGCAGCTACTGGGGGGACTATGGCTACACCTTC
>TRBJ1-1|-|-|TRBV19
CASTILTGQTEAFF
TGTGCCAGTACCATACTGACAGGTCAAACTGAAGCTTTCTTT
>TRBJ1-5|-|-|TRBV18
CASSPGGLQPQHF
TGTGCCAGCTCTCCGGGCGGGCTTCAGCCCCAGCATTTT
>TRBJ2-5|-|few|TRBV18
CASSPIGWLLGAETQYF
TGTGCCAGCTCACCTATCGGTTGGTTACTGGGAGCGGAGACCCAGTACTTC
>TRBJ2-1|TRBD1|-|TRBV15
CATSRDTGEGEQFF
TGTGCCACCAGCAGAGATACAGGGGAAGGTGAGCAGTTCTTC
>TRBJ1-5|TRBD1|-|TRBV6-1
CASSRTGVVGPQHF
TGTGCCAGCAGCCGTACAGGGGTAGTGGGTCCCCAGCATTTT
>TRBJ2-5|-|-|TRBV19
CASSIGTAFQETQYF
TGTGCCAGTAGTATAGGGACAGCCTTCCAAGAGACCCAGTACTTC
>TRBJ1-4|-|-|TRBV27
CASSSGILPGKLFF
TGTGCCAGTTCTTCAGGTATCTTGCCCGGAAAACTGTTTTTT
>TRBJ2-7|-|-|TRBV19
CASSKKGDYFYEQYF
TGTGCCAGTAGTAAAAAGGGGGACTACTTCTACGAGCAGTACTTC
>TRBJ2-1|TRBD1|once|TRBV6-5
CASSYDRGDEQFF
TGTGCCAGCAGTTACGACAGGGGAGATGAGCAGTTCTTC
>TRBJ2-4|TRBD1|-|TRBV5-4
CASSFRQGAPNIQYF
TGTGCCAGCAGCTTTCGACAGGGGGCACCAAACATTCAGTACTTC
>TRBJ1-2|-|-|TRBV7-6
CASSPAGSGSYTF
TGTGCCAGCAGCCCCGCAGGATCAGGGAGCTACACCTTC
>TRBJ1-3|TRBD1|-|TRBV5-8
CASSFRDRSISGNTIYF
TGTGCCAGCAGCTTCCGGGACAGATCAATCTCTGGAAACACCATATATTTT
>TRBJ1-2|-|once|TRBV6-5
CASSYSIWSGNYGYTF
TGTGCCAGCAGTTACTCGATTTGGTCAGGGAACTATGGCTACACCTTC
>TRBJ1-2|TRBD1|-|TRBV29-1
CSDFRGNYGYTF
TGCAGCGACTTCAGGGGGAACTATGGCTACACCTTC
>TRBJ2-5|-|-|TRBV9
CASSVRGGETQYF
TGTGCCAGCAGCGTTAGGGGGGGAGAGACCCAGTACTTC
>TRBJ2-1|TRBD1|-|TRBV19
CASSIWTGIDEQFF
TGTGCCAGTAGTATATGGACAGGGATTGATGAGCAGTTCTTC
>TRBJ2-1|-|-|TRBV2
CASTADWREQFF
TGTGCCAGCACTGCAGACTGGAGAGAGCAGTTCTTC
>TRBJ2-3|-|-|TRBV9
CASSVLKGPGDTQYF
TGTGCCAGCAGCGTATTGAAGGGGCCGGGAGATACGCAGTATTTT
>TRBJ1-2|TRBD1|-|TRBV7-2
CASSLAARGNYGYTF
TGTGCCAGCAGCTTAGCTGCCAGGGGGAACTATGGCTACACCTTC
>TRBJ2-2|-|once|TRBV7-9
CASSSPGTGELFF
TGTGCCAGCAGCTCTCCAGGCACCGGGGAGCTGTTTTTT
>TRBJ2-2|-|-|TRBV7-2
CASSPPRLGELFF
TGTGCCAGCAGCCCCCCGAGGCTGGGGGAGCTGTTTTTT
>TRBJ1-2|-|-|TRBV6-5
CASSQPGQYGYTF
TGTGCCAGCAGCCAACCAGGACAGTATGGCTACACCTTC
>TRBJ1-1|-|-|TRBV18
CASSRVRGTEAFF
TGTGCCAGCTCACGGGTAAGGGGAACTGAAGCTTTCTTT
>TRBJ2-3|TRBD2|-|TRBV19
CASTSKGAGGLTQYF
TGTGCCAGTACCTCCAAGGGAGCGGGGGGTCTTACGCAGTATTTT
>TRBJ2-5|-|-|TRBV5-4
CASSLLQYQETQYF
TGTGCCAGCAGCTTGCTACAGTACCAAGAGACCCAGTACTTC
>TRBJ2-7|TRBD1|-|TRBV6-6
CASSYAGTGSYEQYF
TGTGCCAGCAGTTACGCCGGGACAGGGAGCTACGAGCAGTACTTC
>TRBJ1-1|-|once|TRBV29-1
CSVVLNTEAFF
TGCAGCGTTGTCTTGAACACTGAAGCTTTCTTT
>TRBJ2-7|TRBD2|few|TRBV5-4
CASSRGERPYEQYF
TGTGCCAGCAGCCGGGGGGAAAGACCCTACGAGCAGTACTTC
>TRBJ2-5|-|-|TRBV6-6
CASRRGLRVETQYF
TGTGCCAGCAGACGTGGACTTAGGGTTGAGACCCAGTACTTC
>TRBJ1-2|-|-|TRBV5-1
CASSYQTGQNYGYTF
TGCGCCAGCAGCTACCAGACAGGCCAGAACTATGGCTACACCTTC
>TRBJ2-7|TRBD1|-|TRBV6-5
CASIAGGFGRYEQYF
TGTGCCAGCATCGCAGGGGGCTTTGGGCGTTACGAGCAGTACTTC
>TRBJ1-1|-|-|TRBV7-2
CASSAHQGSTEAFF
TGTGCCAGCAGCGCCCATCAGGGCTCGACTGAAGCTTTCTTT
>TRBJ2-1|-|-|TRBV10-3
CAISGIGDEQFF
TGTGCCATCAGTGGGATCGGAGATGAGCAGTTCTTC
>TRBJ2-7|TRBD1|few|TRBV5-1
CASRGGQGLAYEQYF
TGCGCCAGCAGGGGGGGACAGGGACTGGCCTACGAGCAGTACTTC
>TRBJ2-3|-|-|TRBV7-6
CASSFGGNADTQYF
TGTGCCAGCAGCTTTGGAGGGAATGCAGATACGCAGTATTTT
>TRBJ1-2|TRBD1|once|TRBV5-4
CASSLLSRQGPRKDTF
TGTGCCAGCAGCTTGCTGTCTCGACAGGGGCCTAGAAAGGACACCTTC
>TRBJ2-1|TRBD2|-|TRBV30
CAWSLGGSGGPSYNEQFF
TGTGCCTGGAGTCTCGGAGGGAGCGGGGGGCCCTCCTACAATGAGCAGTTCTTC
>TRBJ2-3|TRBD2|-|TRBV4-3
CASSQGTAGGLRTDTQYF
TGCGCCAGCAGCCAAGGAACAGCGGGGGGCCTCCGCACAGATACGCAGTATTTT
>TRBJ1-4|TRBD1|-|TRBV5-4
CASSPQGGKREKLFF
TGTGCCAGCAGCCCGCAGGGGGGCAAAAGAGAAAAACTGTTTTTT
>TRBJ1-3|-|-|TRBV7-6
CASSLALGGNTIYF
TGTGCCAGCAGCTTAGCGCTCGGGGGAAACACCATATATTTT
>TRBJ1-5|-|-|TRBV7-2
CASSLSQGQPQHF
TGTGCCAGCAGCTTAAGTCAGGGCCAGCCCCAGCATTTT
>TRBJ2-1|TRBD2|-|TRBV11-3
CASSLGGASYNEQFF
TGTGCCAGCAGTTTGGGAGGGGCCTCCTACAATGAGCAGTTCTTC
>TRBJ1-2|-|-|TRBV25-1
CASSVQGRGYTF
TGTGCCAGCAGTGTCCAGGGTCGAGGCTACACCTTC
>TRBJ1-6|-|-|TRBV7-9
CASSLSGGNSPLHF
TGTGCCAGCAGCTTAAGCGGCGGGAATTCACCCCTCCACTTT
>TRBJ1-2|-|-|TRBV20-1
CSAPGDGGYTF
TGCAGTGCTCCCGGGGATGGTGGCTACACCTTC
>TRBJ1-2|-|-|TRBV30
CAWGGGPGLSYGYTF
TGTGCCTGGGGGGGCGGCCCCGGGTTATCGTATGGCTACACCTTC
>TRBJ1-2|-|-|TRBV21-1
CASSRTLADRALLYGYTF
TGTGCCAGCAGCAGGACATTAGCTGACAGGGCCCTACTCTATGGCTACACCTTC
>TRBJ2-7|-|-|TRBV27
CASRMAGASYEQYF
TGTGCCAGCAGGATGGCAGGGGCGTCCTACGAGCAGTACTTC
>TRBJ1-5|TRBD1|-|TRBV10-3
CAISGGQGAGQPQHF
TGTGCCATCAGTGGAGGACAGGGGGCTGGTCAGCCCCAGCATTTT
>TRBJ2-5|TRBD1|-|TRBV29-1
CSVAGQSWEETQYF
TGCAGCGTTGCGGGACAGTCTTGGGAAGAGACCCAGTACTTC
>TRBJ2-7|TRBD1|-|TRBV6-1
CASSAPGQGSYEQYF
TGTGCCAGCAGTGCACCGGGACAGGGCTCCTACGAGCAGTACTTC
>TRBJ1-2|TRBD1|-|TRBV27
CATRDRGISGYTF
TGTGCCACCCGAGACAGGGGAATTAGTGGCTACACCTTC
>TRBJ2-2|-|-|TRBV7-9
CASSLNSAGELFF
TGTGCCAGCAGTCTTAACTCCGCCGGGGAGCTGTTTTTT
>TRBJ1-1|-|few|TRBV6-1
CASSPQVNTEAFF
TGTGCCAGCAGTCCACAGGTGAACACTGAAGCTTTCTTT
>TRBJ1-4|-|-|TRBV5-4
CASSLGGNEKLFF
TGTGCCAGCAGCTTGGGAGGGAATGAAAAACTGTTTTTT
>TRBJ2-5|TRBD1|-|TRBV27
CASSPRTGWRQETQYF
TGTGCCAGCAGTCCCAGGACAGGGTGGAGGCAAGAGACCCAGTACTTC